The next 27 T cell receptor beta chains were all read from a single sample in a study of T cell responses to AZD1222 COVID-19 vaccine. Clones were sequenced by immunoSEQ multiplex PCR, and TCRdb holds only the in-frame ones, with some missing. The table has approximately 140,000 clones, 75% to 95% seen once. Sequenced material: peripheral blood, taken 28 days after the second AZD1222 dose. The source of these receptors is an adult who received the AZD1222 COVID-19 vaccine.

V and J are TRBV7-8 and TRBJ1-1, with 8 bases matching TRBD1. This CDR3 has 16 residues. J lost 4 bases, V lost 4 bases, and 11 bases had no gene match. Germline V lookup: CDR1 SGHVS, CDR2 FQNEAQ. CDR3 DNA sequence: TGTGCCAGCAGCTCCCTAGCCGGGACAGGAAGCACTGAAGCTTTCTTT. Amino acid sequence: CASSSLAGTGSTEAFF.

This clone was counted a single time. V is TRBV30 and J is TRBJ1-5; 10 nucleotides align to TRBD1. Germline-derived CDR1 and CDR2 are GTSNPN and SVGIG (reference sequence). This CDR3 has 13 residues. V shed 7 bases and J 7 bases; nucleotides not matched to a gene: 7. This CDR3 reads CAFGQGVWQPQHF. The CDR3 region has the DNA TGTGCCTTTGGACAGGGGGTGTGGCAGCCCCAGCATTTT.

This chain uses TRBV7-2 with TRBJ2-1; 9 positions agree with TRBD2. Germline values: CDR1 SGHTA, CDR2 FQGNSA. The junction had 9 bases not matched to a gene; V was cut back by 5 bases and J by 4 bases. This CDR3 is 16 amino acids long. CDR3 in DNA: TGTGCCAGCAGCCCAAGCGCACTAGCGGGTTACAATGAGCAGTTCTTC. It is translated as CASSPSALAGYNEQFF.

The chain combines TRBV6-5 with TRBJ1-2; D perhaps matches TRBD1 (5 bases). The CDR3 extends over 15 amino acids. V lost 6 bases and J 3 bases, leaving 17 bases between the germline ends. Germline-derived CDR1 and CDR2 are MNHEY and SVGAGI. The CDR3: CASRVGLLGDYGYTF. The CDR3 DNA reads TGTGCCAGCAGGGTGGGACTCCTGGGGGACTATGGCTACACCTTC.

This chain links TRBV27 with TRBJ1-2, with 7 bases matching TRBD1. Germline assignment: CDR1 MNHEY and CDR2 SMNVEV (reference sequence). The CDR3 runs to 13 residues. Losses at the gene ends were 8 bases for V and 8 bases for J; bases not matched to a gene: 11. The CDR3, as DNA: TGTGCCAGCGGGCTCGACAGGGCTTGGGGCTACACCTTC. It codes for CASGLDRAWGYTF.

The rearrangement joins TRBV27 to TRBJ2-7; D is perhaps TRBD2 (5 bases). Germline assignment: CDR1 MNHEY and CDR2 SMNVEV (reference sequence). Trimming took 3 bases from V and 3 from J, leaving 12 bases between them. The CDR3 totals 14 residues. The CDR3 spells CASSFYGGSYEQYF. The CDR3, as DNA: TGTGCCAGCAGTTTTTACGGAGGCAGCTACGAGCAGTACTTC.

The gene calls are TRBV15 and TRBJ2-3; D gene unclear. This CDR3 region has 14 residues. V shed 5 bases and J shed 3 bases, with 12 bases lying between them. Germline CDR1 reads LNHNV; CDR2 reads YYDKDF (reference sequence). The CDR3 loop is CATSLDRKTDTQYF. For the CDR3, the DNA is TGTGCCACCAGCCTAGATAGGAAGACAGATACGCAGTATTTT.

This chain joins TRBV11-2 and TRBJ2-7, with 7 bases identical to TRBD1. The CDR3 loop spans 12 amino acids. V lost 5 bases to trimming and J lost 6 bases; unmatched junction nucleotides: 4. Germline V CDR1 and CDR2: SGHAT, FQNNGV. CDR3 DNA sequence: TGTGCCAGCAGCATGGGGACAGTCGAGCAGTACTTC. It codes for CASSMGTVEQYF.

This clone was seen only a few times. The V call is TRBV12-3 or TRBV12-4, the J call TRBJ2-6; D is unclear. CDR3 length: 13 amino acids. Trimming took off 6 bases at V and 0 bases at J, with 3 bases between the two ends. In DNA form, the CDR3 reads TGTGCCAGCAGCTACTCTGGGGCCAACGTCCTGACTTTC. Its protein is CASSYSGANVLTF.

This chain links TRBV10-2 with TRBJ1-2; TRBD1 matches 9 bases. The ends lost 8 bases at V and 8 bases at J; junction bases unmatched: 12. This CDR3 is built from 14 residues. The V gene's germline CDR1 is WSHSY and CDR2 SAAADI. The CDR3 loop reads CASAVDRGYLGYTF. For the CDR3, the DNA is TGCGCCAGCGCCGTGGACAGGGGTTATTTGGGCTACACCTTC.

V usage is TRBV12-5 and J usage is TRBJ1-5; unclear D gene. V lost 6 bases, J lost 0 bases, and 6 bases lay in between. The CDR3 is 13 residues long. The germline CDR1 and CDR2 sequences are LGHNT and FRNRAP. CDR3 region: CASGHSSNQPQHF. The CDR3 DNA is TGTGCTAGTGGACACAGTAGCAATCAGCCCCAGCATTTT.

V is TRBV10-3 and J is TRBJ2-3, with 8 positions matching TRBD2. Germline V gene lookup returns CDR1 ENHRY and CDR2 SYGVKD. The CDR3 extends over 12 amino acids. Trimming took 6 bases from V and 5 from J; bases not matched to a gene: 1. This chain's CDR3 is CAIRLAEDTQYF. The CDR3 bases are TGTGCCATCAGACTAGCGGAAGATACGCAGTATTTT.

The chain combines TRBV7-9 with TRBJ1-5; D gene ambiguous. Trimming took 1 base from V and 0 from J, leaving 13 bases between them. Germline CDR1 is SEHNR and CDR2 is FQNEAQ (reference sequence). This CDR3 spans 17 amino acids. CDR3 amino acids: CASSLETPGRSNQPQHF. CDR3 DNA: TGTGCCAGCAGCTTAGAGACCCCCGGGCGTAGCAATCAGCCCCAGCATTTT.

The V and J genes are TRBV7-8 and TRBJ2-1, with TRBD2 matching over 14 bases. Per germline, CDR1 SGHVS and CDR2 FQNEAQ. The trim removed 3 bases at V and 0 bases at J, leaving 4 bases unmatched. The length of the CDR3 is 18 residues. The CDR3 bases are TGTGCCAGCAGCTTCGGACTAGCGGGAGGTAACTCCTACAATGAGCAGTTCTTC. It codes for CASSFGLAGGNSYNEQFF. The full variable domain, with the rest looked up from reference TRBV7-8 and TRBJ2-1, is GAGVSQSPRYKVAKRGQDVALRCDPISGHVSLFWYQQALGQGPEFLTYFQNEAQLDKSGLPSDRFFAERPEGSVSTLKIQRTQQEDSAVYLCASSFGLAGGNSYNEQFFGPGTRLTVL.

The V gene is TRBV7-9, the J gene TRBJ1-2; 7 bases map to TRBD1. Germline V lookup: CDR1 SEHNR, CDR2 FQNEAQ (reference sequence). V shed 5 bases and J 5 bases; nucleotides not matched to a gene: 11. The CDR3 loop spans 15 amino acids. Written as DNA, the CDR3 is TGTGCCAGCAGCGTTGGACAGGAAGTCGGGTATGGCTACACCTTC. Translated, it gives CASSVGQEVGYGYTF.

The DNA of the CDR3 is TGTGCCAGCCTTCCAGCGCCATCGGGGGGCCAATACGAGCAGTACTTC. Amino acid sequence: CASLPAPSGGQYEQYF. J is TRBJ2-7 and V is TRBV27, with a possible D match to TRBD2 (7 bases). V was clipped by 8 bases and J by 4 bases, with 24 bases between them. Per germline, CDR1 MNHEY and CDR2 SMNVEV (reference sequence). This CDR3 region has 16 residues.

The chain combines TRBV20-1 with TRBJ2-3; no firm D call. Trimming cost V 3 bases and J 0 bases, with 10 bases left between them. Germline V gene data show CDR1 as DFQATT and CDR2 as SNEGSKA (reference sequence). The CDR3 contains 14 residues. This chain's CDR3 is CSASGAISTDTQYF. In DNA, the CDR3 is TGCAGTGCTAGTGGAGCGATAAGCACAGATACGCAGTATTTT.

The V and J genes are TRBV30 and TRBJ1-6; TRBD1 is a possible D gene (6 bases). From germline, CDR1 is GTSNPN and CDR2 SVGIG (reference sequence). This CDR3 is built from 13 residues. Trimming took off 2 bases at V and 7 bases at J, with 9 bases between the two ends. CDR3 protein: CAWSNRANSPLHF. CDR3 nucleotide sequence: TGTGCCTGGAGTAACAGGGCCAATTCACCCCTCCACTTT.

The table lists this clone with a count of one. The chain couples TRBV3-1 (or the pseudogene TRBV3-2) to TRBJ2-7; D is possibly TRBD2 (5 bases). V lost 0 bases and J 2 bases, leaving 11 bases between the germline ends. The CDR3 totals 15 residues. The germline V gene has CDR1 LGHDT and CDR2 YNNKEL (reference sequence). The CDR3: CASSQDTRVPYEQYF. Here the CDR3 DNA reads TGTGCCAGCAGCCAAGATACGAGGGTCCCCTACGAGCAGTACTTC.

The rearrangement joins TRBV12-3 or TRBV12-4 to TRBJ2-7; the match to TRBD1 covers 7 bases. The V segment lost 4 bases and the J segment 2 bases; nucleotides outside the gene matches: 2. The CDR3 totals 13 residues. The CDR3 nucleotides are TGTGCCAGCAGTTGGCAGGGGGCCTACGAGCAGTACTTC. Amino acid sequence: CASSWQGAYEQYF.

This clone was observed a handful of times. The DNA for the CDR3 is TGTGCCATCAGTGAGTCGGGACTAGCGGTGCACAATGAGCAGTTCTTC. It is translated as CAISESGLAVHNEQFF. The gene calls are TRBV10-3 and TRBJ2-1; 11 nucleotides line up with TRBD2. After removal of 0 bases from V and 5 bases from J, the junction contained 3 bases not matched to a gene. The CDR3 loop spans 16 amino acids. Germline assignment: CDR1 ENHRY and CDR2 SYGVKD.

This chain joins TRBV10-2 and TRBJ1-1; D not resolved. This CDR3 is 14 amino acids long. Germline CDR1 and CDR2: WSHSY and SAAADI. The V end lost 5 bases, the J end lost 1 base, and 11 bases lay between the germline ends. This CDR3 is CASSLGGQNTEAFF. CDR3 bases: TGCGCCAGCAGTCTGGGAGGGCAGAACACTGAAGCTTTCTTT.

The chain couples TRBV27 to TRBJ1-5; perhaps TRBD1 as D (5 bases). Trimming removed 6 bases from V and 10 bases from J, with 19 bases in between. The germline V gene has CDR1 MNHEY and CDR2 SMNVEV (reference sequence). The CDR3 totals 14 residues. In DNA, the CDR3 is TGTGCCAGCAGGCCAGGGTGGCAGGTCAGCCCCCAGCATTTT. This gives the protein CASRPGWQVSPQHF.

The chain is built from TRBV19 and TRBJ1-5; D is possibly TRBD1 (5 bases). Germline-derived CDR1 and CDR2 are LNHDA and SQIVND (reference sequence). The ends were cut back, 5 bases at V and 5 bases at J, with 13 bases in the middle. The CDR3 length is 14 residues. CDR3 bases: TGTGCCAGTAGTCCTGACAGTGTGTATCAGCCCCAGCATTTT. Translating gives CASSPDSVYQPQHF.

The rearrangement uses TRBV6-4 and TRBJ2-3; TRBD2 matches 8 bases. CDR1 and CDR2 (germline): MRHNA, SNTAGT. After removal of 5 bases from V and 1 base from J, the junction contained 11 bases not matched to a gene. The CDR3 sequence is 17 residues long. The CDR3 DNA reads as TGTGCCAGCAGTCAAGAAGGCGGGAGGAGGGGCACAGATACGCAGTATTTT. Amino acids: CASSQEGGRRGTDTQYF.

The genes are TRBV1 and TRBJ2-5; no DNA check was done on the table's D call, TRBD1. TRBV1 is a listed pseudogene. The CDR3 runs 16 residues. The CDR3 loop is CTSSQDRGQGEETQYF. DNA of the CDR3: TGCACCAGCAGCCAAGATCGGGGACAGGGGGAAGAGACCCAGTACTTC.

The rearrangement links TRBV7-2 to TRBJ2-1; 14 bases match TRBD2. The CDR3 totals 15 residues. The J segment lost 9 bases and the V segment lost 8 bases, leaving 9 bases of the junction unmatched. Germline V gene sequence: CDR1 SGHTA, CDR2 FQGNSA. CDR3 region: CASYMGLAGAGEQFF. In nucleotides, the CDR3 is TGTGCCAGCTACATGGGACTAGCGGGAGCTGGTGAGCAGTTCTTC.